The table lists the clone carrying this T cell receptor (beta chain) with a few counts. Its specificity is not known. The read stops 3 residues short of the end of the CDR3; the missing end is completed from the germline J gene. Patients had low serum IgG, IgA and/or IgM and specific antibody deficiency. Most patients and controls had Caucasian heritage. This entry is derived from a study of T cell clonality in common variable immunodeficiency. Findings and limits, study-wide: In common variable immunodeficiency, TCR beta chains reportedly carried fewer deletions and N-nucleotide insertions.

V gave up 6 bases and J gave up 5 bases, with 17 bases separating them. The germline gives CDR1 DFQATT, CDR2 SNEGSKA (reference sequence). The CDR3 is made up of 13 amino acids. Sequencing used immunoSEQ multiplex PCR; TCRdb keeps in-frame clones, though not all of them. The sample presents tens of thousands of clones, none singletons. The V and J genes are TRBV20-1 and TRBJ2-7, with a tentative D call TRBD2 (6 bases). This TCR came from a human donor with common variable immunodeficiency. Sequenced material: peripheral blood mononuclear cells. Here the CDR3 reads CSAPPSGVDEQYF. The CDR3 DNA, read in part, is TGCAGTGCCCCCCCCTCGGGGGTCGACGAG.